This T cell receptor (beta chain) came from a study of vaccination and CD4 T cells after COVID-19. For the study at large: Overlapping SARS-CoV-2, HCoV-NL63, HCoV-OC43 and HCoV-229E spike peptides were used to stimulate cells. Cultures acting as controls obtained a CEFX pool, an HIV-1 Nef pool, or no peptide. Study conclusions and caveats: Nearly all convalescent vaccine-specific clones, 304 of 307, recognized only SARS-CoV-2 spike.

In germline, CDR1 is SGHRS, CDR2 YFSETQ. V gave up 4 bases and J gave up 7 bases; unmatched junction bases: 13. The CDR3 is made up of 15 amino acids. By share of the sample, this clonotype is large. Its antigen is unknown. Cultured CD4+ T-cell DNA underwent Oncomine TCR Beta short-read sequencing. TCRdb re-called the PCR reads with MiXCR, one entry per CDR3 protein. The repertoire holds 11,000 to 15,000 distinct CDR3 sequences, with less than 75% as singletons. This sample's treatment: roughly 11-day PBMC culture with coronavirus spike peptide pools or control peptides (ViraFEST assay). First, ViraFEST expanded antigen-specific T cells with peptide pools, and next it sequenced the TCRs.

The chain employs TRBV5-1 and TRBJ2-5; TRBD1 matches at 7 bases. Input material: CD4+ T cells from blood, cultured in vitro. The TCR sequence derives from a human donor who had recovered from COVID-19. CDR3 DNA sequence: TGCGCCAGCAGCCCGTTGGGACAGCACCGGGGGACCCAGTACTTC. It specifies CASSPLGQHRGTQYF. Drawing the rest from reference TRBV5-1 and TRBJ2-5, the complete variable domain is KAGVTQTPRYLIKTRGQQVTLSCSPISGHRSVSWYQQTPGQGLQFLFEYFSETQRNKGNFPGRFSGRQFSNSRSEMNVSTLELGDSALYLCASSPLGQHRGTQYFGPGTRLLVL.